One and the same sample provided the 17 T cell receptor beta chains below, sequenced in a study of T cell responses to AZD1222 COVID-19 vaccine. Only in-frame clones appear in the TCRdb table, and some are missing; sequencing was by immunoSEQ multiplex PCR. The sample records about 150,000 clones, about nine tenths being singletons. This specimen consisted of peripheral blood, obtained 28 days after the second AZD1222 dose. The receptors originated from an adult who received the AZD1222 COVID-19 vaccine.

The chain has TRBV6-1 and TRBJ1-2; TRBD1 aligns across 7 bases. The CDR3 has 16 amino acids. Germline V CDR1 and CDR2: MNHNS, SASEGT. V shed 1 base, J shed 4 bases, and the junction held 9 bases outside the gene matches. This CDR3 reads CASSEGALGTAYGYTF. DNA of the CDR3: TGTGCCAGCAGTGAAGGCGCTTTAGGGACAGCCTATGGCTACACCTTC.

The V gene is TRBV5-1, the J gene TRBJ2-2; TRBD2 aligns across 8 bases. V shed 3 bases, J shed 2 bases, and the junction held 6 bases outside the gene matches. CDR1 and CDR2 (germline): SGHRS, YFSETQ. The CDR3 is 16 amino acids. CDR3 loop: CASSSGGTQNTGELFF. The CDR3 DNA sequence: TGCGCCAGCAGCTCGGGGGGGACCCAAAACACCGGGGAGCTGTTTTTT. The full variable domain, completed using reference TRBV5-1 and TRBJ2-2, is KAGVTQTPRYLIKTRGQQVTLSCSPISGHRSVSWYQQTPGQGLQFLFEYFSETQRNKGNFPGRFSGRQFSNSRSEMNVSTLELGDSALYLCASSSGGTQNTGELFFGEGSRLTVL.

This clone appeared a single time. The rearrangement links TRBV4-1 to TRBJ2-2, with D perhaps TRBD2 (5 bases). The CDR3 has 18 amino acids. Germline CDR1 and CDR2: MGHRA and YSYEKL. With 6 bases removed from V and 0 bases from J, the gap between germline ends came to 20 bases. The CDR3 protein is CASSHQGSGRANTGELFF. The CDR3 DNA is TGCGCCAGCAGTCATCAAGGGAGCGGACGGGCGAACACCGGGGAGCTGTTTTTT.

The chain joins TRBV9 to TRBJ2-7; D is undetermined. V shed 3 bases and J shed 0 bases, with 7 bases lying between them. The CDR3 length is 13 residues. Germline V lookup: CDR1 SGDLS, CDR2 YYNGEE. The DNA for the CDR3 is TGTGCCAGCAGCGCACCTTCCTCCTACGAGCAGTACTTC. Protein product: CASSAPSSYEQYF.

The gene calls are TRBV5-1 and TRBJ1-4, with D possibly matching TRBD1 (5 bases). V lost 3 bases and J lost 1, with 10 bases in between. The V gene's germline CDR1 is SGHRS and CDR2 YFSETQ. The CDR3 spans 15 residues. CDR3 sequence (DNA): TGCGCCAGCAGCTCCCAGGGTGGAACTAATGAAAAACTGTTTTTT. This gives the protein CASSSQGGTNEKLFF.

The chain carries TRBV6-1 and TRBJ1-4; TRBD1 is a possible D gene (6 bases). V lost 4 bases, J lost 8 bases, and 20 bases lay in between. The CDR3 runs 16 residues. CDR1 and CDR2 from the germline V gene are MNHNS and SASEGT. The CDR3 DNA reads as TGTGCCAGCAGTGTTACCGGGACACTAATCGGGGAAAAACTGTTTTTT. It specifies CASSVTGTLIGEKLFF.

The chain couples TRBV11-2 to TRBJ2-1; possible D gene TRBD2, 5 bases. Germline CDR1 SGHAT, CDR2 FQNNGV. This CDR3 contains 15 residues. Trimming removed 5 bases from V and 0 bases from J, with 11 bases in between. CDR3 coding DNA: TGTGCCAGCAGCCTGAGCGGCAGCTCCTACAATGAGCAGTTCTTC. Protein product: CASSLSGSSYNEQFF.

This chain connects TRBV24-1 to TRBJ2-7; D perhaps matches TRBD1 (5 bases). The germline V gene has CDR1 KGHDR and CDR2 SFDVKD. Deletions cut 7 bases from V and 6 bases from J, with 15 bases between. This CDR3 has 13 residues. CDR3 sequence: CATSPQGTTEQYF. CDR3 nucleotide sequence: TGTGCCACCAGCCCCCAGGGAACCACCGAGCAGTACTTC.

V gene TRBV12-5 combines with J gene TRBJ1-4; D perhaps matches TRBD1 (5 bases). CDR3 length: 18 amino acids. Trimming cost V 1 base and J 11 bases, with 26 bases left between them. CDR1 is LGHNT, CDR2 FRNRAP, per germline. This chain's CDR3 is CASGLALRDLGGRGKLFF. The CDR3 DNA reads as TGTGCTAGTGGTTTGGCCCTCCGGGACCTCGGAGGCAGAGGGAAACTGTTTTTT.

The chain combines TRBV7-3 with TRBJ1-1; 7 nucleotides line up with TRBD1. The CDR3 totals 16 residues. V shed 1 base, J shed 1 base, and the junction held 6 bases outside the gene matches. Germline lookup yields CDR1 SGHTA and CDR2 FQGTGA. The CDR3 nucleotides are TGTGCCAGCAGCTTAAACTCCGGGACAGCGAACACTGAAGCTTTCTTT. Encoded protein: CASSLNSGTANTEAFF.

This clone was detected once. This chain's CDR3 is CASTVFRNTQYF. The DNA of the CDR3 is TGTGCCAGCACGGTTTTTCGGAATACGCAGTATTTT. The chain recombines TRBV6-5 with TRBJ2-3; D remains unclear. Trimming left V 7 bases short and J 7 bases short, with 12 bases between. This CDR3 contains 12 residues. Germline CDR1 is MNHEY and CDR2 is SVGAGI.

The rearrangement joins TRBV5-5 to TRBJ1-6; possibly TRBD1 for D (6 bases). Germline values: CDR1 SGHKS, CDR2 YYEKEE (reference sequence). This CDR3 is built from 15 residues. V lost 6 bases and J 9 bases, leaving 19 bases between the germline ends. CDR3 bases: TGTGCCAGCACCCCCATGGGGGCTGCGGGTTCACCCCTCCACTTT. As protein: CASTPMGAAGSPLHF.

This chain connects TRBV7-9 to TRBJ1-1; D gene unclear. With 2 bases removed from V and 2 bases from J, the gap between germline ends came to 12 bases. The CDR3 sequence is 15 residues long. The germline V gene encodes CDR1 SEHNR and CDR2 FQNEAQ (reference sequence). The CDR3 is CASSLQSGSNTEAFF. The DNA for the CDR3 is TGTGCCAGCAGCTTACAGTCAGGATCCAACACTGAAGCTTTCTTT.

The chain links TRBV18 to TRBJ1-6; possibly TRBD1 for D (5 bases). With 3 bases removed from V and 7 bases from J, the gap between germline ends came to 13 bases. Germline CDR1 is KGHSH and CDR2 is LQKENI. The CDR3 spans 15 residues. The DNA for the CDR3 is TGTGCCAGCTCACCTCTTCAGGGATGGAATTCACCCCTCCACTTT. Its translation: CASSPLQGWNSPLHF. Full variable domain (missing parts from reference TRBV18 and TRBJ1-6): NAGVMQNPRHLVRRRGQEARLRCSPMKGHSHVYWYRQLPEEGLKFMVYLQKENIIDESGMPKERFSAEFPKEGPSILRIQQVVRGDSAAYFCASSPLQGWNSPLHFGNGTRLTVT.

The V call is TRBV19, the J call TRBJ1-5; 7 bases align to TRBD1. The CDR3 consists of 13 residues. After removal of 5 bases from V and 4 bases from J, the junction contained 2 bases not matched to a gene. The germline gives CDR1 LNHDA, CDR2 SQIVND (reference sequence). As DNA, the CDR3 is TGTGCCAGTAGTTCGACAGGGAATCAGCCCCAGCATTTT. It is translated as CASSSTGNQPQHF.

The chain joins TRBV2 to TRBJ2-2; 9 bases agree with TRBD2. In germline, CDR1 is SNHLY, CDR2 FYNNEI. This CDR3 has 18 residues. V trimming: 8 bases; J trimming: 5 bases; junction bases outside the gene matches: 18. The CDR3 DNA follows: TGTGCCAGCGCCCCGGGCTATGGCGGGGGGGCGGGGACCGGGGAGCTGTTTTTT. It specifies CASAPGYGGGAGTGELFF.

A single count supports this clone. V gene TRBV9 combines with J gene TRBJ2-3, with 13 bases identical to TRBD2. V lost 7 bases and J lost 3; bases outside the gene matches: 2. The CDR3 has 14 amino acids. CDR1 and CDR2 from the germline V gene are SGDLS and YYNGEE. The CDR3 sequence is CASGLAGVTDTQYF. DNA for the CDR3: TGTGCCAGCGGACTAGCGGGAGTTACAGATACGCAGTATTTT.